The source of this T cell receptor beta chain is a study of T cells in Graves' hyperthyroidism and ophthalmopathy (dated by TCRdb to between 2019 and 2020). As for the study more broadly: Peripheral blood samples were taken at the time of initial diagnosis, prior to any treatment. Once sampling was done, hyperthyroidism patients were given methimazole at a starting dose of 30 mg daily, whereas ophthalmopathy patients were given high-dose intravenous methylprednisolone. Prospective prediction of ophthalmopathy was tested in an independent validation cohort consisting of under 20 hyperthyroidism patients and approximately 16 patients who later progressed to ophthalmopathy. A discovery cohort of roughly 100 patients, roughly 40 with Graves' ophthalmopathy and 55 to 60 with stable Graves' hyperthyroidism, was used to find distinguishing TCR V-J signatures. TCR Vbeta CDR3 sequencing of 120 to 150 peripheral blood samples (43 ophthalmopathy, under 80 hyperthyroidism and roughly 17 progressor patients) is reported in the paper. In more than 5 Graves' hyperthyroidism patients, the study also compared T-cell repertoires from thyroid tissue with T-cell repertoires from blood. For training and testing, the approximately 92 patients in the discovery cohort were randomly divided in a 7:3 ratio.

Amplification of TCR beta CDR3 regions was carried out from RNA transcripts. For the first round of RT-PCR on the TCR CDR3, the HTBI primer set was used together with the Qiagen OneStep RT-PCR kit. Libraries were constructed in a second round of multiplex PCR, after which size selection and purification were performed. Paired-end sequencing of the libraries was performed with 100 bp reads on an Illumina HiSeq2000. The authors' pipeline ran thus. SOAPnuke was used to process the raw data, throwing out any read that contained adapters or uncalled bases, had a mean Phred below 15, or lacked an exact constant-primer or identifier match. COPE v1.2.5 was used to merge high-quality paired reads, and clonotypes were defined as unique nucleotide sequences. MiTCR v1.1 was used to align the clonotypes against IMGT TRBV, TRBD and TRBJ reference segments. Only V-J combinations with frequency above 0.0001, covering roughly 99% of repertoires, were analysed. The TCS score was defined as F50 (clonal expansion) divided by E x V (chaos), with BLOSUM62-based TCRdist calculated between CDR3 peptides within each V-J. Welch's t-statistics and random forest reduced around 520 V-J features to 10 to 15, which were used in a naive Bayes classifier (R e1071). TCRdb's own reprocessing of the public reads used fastp at Q25 and MiXCR and kept productive beta chains. Every distinct CDR3 protein forms one entry, paired with its most common genes and DNA. TCRdb's processing, not the authors', yielded these V and J calls. This sample holds about 600,000 distinct CDR3 sequences; 14% were observed only once. 12% of the sample rests with the top ten.

General findings and caveats noted by the study authors: Most expanded thyroid clonotypes (frequency above 0.001) were also detected in blood, suggesting blood repertoires may reflect thyroid immune responses. A model built on a 13 V-J signature distinguished ophthalmopathy from stable hyperthyroidism, reaching over 85% sensitivity and 81.08% specificity in cross-validation and 80%/75% in testing. No statistical method was used to set the sample size in advance, and investigators knew the group allocation. In validation, the model predicted progression to ophthalmopathy with 55% to 71% sensitivity and 72% to 85% specificity, a median of about 6 months before onset.

Ophthalmopathy patients had moderately to severely active disease, with a Clinical Activity Score of 3 or more, a NOSPECS grade of 4 or more, and a disease duration of less than 3 months. Patients with uncontrolled infections, other autoimmune diseases, pregnancy or lactation were excluded. Diagnoses were established on the basis of clinical symptoms, serum thyroxine and TRAb, thyroid ultrasound, and orbital computed tomography. Ficoll-Paque density gradient centrifugation was used to isolate PBMCs from about 10 ml of fresh peripheral blood. Total RNA was extracted using Trizol reagent, and RNA quality was assessed on an Agilent 2100 Bioanalyzer. This clonotype was seen a handful of times. The target of this receptor is not known. Within one base of it there is no much larger clone, and no base qualities were kept. V is cut by 6 bases and J by 0 bases, and the space between the germline ends is 11 bases. The CDR3 goes from the cysteine to the phenylalanine over 14 residues. Only the CDR3 DNA stays, 42 bases, in frame from base 1. CDR1 and CDR2 (SGHAT, FQDESV) derive from the germline V gene (reference sequence).

Sequencing was done on a sample of blood. This chain joins TRBV11-1 to TRBJ1-1, and perhaps TRBD1 as D gene, on 5 matching bases. The sequence was collected from a woman in her forties or fifties with Graves' ophthalmopathy. The CDR3 sequence is CASSYRRMNTEAFF. Read as DNA, the sequence is TGTGCCAGCAGTTACAGGCGAATGAACACTGAAGCTTTCTTT. Beyond the CDR3, the reference TRBV11-1 and TRBJ1-1 genes provide the residues; the full variable domain reads: EAEVAQSPRYKITEKSQAVAFWCDPISGHATLYWYRQILGQGPELLVQFQDESVVDDSQLPKDRFSAERLKGVDSTLKIQPAELGDSAMYLCASSYRRMNTEAFFGQGTRLTVV.